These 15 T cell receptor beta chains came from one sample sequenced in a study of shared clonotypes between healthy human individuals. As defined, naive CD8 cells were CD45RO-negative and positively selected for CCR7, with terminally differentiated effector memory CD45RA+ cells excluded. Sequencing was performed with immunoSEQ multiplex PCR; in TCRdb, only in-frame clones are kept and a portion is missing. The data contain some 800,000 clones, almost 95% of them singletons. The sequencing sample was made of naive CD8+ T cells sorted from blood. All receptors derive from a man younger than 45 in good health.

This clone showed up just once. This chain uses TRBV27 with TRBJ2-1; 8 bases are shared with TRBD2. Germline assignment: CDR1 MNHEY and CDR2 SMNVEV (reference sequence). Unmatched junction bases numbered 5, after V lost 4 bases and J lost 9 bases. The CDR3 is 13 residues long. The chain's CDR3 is CASSSGLAGEQFF. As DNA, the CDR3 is TGTGCCAGCAGTTCAGGACTAGCAGGTGAGCAGTTCTTC.

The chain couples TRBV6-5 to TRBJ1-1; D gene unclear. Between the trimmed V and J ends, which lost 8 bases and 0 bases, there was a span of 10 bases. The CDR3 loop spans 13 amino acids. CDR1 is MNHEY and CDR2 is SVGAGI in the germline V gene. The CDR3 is CASELTMNTEAFF. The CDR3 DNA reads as TGTGCCAGCGAGTTGACTATGAACACTGAAGCTTTCTTT.

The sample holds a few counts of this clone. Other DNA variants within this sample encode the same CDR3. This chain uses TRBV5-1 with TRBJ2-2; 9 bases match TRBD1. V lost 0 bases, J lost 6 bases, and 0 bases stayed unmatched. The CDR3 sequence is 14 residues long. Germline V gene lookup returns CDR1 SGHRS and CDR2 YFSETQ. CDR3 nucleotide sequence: TGCGCCAGCAGCTTGGGACAGGGGGCCGGGGAGCTGTTTTTT. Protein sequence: CASSLGQGAGELFF.

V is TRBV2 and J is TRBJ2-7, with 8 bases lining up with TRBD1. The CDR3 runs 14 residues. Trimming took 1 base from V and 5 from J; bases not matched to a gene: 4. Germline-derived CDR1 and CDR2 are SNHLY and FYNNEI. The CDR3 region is CASSEVDRDHEQYF. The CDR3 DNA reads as TGTGCCAGCAGTGAAGTGGACAGGGACCACGAGCAGTACTTC. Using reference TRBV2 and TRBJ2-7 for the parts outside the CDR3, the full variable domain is EPEVTQTPSHQVTQMGQEVILRCVPISNHLYFYWYRQILGQKVEFLVSFYNNEISEKSEIFDDQFSVERPDGSNFTLKIRSTKLEDSAMYFCASSEVDRDHEQYFGPGTRLTVT.

The CDR3 here is CASSHTGGNQPQHF. CDR3 DNA: TGTGCCAGCAGCCACACAGGGGGCAATCAGCCCCAGCATTTT. The genes are TRBV7-9 and TRBJ1-5; 7 nucleotides line up with TRBD1. This CDR3 has 14 amino acids. After removal of 5 bases from V and 2 bases from J, the junction contained 3 bases not matched to a gene. Germline CDR1 SEHNR, CDR2 FQNEAQ (reference sequence).

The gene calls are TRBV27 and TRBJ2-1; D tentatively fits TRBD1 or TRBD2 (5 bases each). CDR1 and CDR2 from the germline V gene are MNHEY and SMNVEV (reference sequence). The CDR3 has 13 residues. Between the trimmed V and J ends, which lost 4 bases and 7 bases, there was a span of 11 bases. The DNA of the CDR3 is TGTGCCAGCAGTTGGGGACCCTCAAATGAGCAGTTCTTC. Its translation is CASSWGPSNEQFF.

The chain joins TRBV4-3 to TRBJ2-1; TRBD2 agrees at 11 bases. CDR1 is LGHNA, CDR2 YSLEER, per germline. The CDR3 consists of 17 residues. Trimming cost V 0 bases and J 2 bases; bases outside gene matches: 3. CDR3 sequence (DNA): TGCGCCAGCAGCCAAGAGGTAGCGGGAGGGCCCTACAATGAGCAGTTCTTC. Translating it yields CASSQEVAGGPYNEQFF.

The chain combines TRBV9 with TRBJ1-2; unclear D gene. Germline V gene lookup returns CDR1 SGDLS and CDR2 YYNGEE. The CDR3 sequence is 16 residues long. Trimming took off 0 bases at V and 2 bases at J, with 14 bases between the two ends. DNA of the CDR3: TGTGCCAGCAGCGTAGATCCCTTCGGTCAGAACTATGGCTACACCTTC. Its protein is CASSVDPFGQNYGYTF.

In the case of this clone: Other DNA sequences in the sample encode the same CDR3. This CDR3 reads CASSSTSGRSYEQYF. The DNA of the CDR3 is TGTGCCAGCAGCTCCACTAGCGGGAGAAGCTACGAGCAGTACTTC. The gene calls are TRBV7-6 and TRBJ2-7, with 11 positions matching TRBD2. This CDR3 comprises 15 residues. With 4 bases clipped from V and 3 bases from J, the junction kept 5 bases outside the gene matches. Germline lookup yields CDR1 SGHVS and CDR2 FNYEAQ.

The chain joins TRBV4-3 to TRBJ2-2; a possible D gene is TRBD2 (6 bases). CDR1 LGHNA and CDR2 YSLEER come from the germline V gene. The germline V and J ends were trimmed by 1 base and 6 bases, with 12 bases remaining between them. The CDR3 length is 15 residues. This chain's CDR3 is CASSQAWGDPGELFF. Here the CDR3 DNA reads TGCGCCAGCAGCCAAGCTTGGGGGGACCCCGGGGAGCTGTTTTTT.

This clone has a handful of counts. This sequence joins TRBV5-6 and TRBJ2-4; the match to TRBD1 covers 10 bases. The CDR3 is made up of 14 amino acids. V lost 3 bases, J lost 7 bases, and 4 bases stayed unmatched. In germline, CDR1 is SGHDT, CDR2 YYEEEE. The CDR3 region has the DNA TGTGCCAGCAGCTCGGGACAGGGGAGGAACATTCAGTACTTC. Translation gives CASSSGQGRNIQYF.

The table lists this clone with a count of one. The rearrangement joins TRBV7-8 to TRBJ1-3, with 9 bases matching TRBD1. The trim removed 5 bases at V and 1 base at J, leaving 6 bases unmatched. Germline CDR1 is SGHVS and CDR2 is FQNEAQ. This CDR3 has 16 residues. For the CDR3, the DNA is TGTGCCAGCAGCCCCCTCGGGACAGGGTCTGGAAACACCATATATTTT. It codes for CASSPLGTGSGNTIYF.

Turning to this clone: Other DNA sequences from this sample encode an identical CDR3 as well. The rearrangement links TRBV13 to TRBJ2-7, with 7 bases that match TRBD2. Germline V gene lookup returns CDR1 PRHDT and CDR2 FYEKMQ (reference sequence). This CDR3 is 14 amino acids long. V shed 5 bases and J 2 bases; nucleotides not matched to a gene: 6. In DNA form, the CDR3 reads TGTGCCAGCAGCCCCGGACTAGACCCCTACGAGCAGTACTTC. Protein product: CASSPGLDPYEQYF.

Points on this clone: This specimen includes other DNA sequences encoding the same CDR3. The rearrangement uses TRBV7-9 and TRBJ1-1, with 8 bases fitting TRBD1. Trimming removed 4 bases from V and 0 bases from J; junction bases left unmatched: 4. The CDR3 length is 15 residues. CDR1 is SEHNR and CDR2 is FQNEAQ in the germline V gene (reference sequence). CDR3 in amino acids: CASSSGQGMNTEAFF. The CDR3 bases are TGTGCCAGCAGCTCTGGACAGGGAATGAACACTGAAGCTTTCTTT. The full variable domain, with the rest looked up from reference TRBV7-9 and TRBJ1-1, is DTGVSQNPRHKITKRGQNVTFRCDPISEHNRLYWYRQTLGQGPEFLTYFQNEAQLEKSRLLSDRFSAERPKGSFSTLEIQRTEQGDSAMYLCASSSGQGMNTEAFFGQGTRLTVV.

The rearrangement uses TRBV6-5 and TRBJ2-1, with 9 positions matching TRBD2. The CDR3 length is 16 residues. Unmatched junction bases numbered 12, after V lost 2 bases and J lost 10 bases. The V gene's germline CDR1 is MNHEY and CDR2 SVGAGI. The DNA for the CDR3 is TGTGCCAGCAGTTACATAGCGGGAGATGGTATCAACGAGCAGTTCTTC. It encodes CASSYIAGDGINEQFF.